The TCR beta chain described here comes from a study of spatial heterogeneity in lung cancer. Overall study: Detection consistently captured more beta-chain sequences than alpha-chain sequences.

Every TCR cDNA molecule bore its own unique molecular identifier. In TCRdb, the 5' RACE reads were re-called with MiXCR into one record per CDR3 protein. The sample comprises approximately 13,000 distinct CDR3 sequences, roughly 5% of which are singletons, and under 30% rests with the top ten. This clonotype has a count of ten or more. Its antigen remains unidentified. Trimming left V 8 bases short and J 3 bases short, with 12 bases between. CDR3 length: 13 amino acids. Germline CDR1 is MDHEN and CDR2 is SYDVKM. Time point specified: sample taken at primary tumor resection. Untreated early-stage non-small cell lung cancer patients, over 55 in total, were the donors. Whole-study findings and limits: Coverage of tumor T cells, an estimated figure, was about 7.1% for alpha and approximately 12% for beta chains. Counts of expanded intratumoral alpha and beta TCRs tracked tumor mutation counts.

The source of this sequence is a male donor with early-stage non-small cell lung cancer. Sequencing was performed on lung tumor tissue, taken at surgery. The chain recombines TRBV28 with TRBJ2-3, with D tentatively TRBD1 or TRBD2 (5 bases each). The CDR3 loop is CASEGHNTDTQYF. The CDR3 DNA follows: TGTGCCAGCGAGGGGCACAATACAGATACGCAGTATTTT.